This TCR beta chain stems from a study of OX40 agonist ivuxolimab in advanced cancers. Measured with immunoSEQ multiplex PCR; TCRdb has only the in-frame clones, and not every one. The data contain roughly 10,000 clones, 66% of them singletons. Germline V gene sequence: CDR1 MNHEY, CDR2 SVGAGI. Trimming left V 1 base short and J 3 bases short, with 6 bases between. The CDR3 covers 14 residues. The sample was CD4+ or CD8+ T cells sorted from blood, taken in a trial of the OX40 agonist ivuxolimab. The source of this sequence is an adult with an advanced solid tumor such as melanoma, head and neck, liver or kidney cancer. The chain couples TRBV6-5 to TRBJ1-4; D gene unclear. CDR3 residues: CASSYFGPNEKLFF. CDR3 DNA sequence: TGTGCCAGCAGTTACTTCGGACCTAATGAAAAACTGTTTTTT.